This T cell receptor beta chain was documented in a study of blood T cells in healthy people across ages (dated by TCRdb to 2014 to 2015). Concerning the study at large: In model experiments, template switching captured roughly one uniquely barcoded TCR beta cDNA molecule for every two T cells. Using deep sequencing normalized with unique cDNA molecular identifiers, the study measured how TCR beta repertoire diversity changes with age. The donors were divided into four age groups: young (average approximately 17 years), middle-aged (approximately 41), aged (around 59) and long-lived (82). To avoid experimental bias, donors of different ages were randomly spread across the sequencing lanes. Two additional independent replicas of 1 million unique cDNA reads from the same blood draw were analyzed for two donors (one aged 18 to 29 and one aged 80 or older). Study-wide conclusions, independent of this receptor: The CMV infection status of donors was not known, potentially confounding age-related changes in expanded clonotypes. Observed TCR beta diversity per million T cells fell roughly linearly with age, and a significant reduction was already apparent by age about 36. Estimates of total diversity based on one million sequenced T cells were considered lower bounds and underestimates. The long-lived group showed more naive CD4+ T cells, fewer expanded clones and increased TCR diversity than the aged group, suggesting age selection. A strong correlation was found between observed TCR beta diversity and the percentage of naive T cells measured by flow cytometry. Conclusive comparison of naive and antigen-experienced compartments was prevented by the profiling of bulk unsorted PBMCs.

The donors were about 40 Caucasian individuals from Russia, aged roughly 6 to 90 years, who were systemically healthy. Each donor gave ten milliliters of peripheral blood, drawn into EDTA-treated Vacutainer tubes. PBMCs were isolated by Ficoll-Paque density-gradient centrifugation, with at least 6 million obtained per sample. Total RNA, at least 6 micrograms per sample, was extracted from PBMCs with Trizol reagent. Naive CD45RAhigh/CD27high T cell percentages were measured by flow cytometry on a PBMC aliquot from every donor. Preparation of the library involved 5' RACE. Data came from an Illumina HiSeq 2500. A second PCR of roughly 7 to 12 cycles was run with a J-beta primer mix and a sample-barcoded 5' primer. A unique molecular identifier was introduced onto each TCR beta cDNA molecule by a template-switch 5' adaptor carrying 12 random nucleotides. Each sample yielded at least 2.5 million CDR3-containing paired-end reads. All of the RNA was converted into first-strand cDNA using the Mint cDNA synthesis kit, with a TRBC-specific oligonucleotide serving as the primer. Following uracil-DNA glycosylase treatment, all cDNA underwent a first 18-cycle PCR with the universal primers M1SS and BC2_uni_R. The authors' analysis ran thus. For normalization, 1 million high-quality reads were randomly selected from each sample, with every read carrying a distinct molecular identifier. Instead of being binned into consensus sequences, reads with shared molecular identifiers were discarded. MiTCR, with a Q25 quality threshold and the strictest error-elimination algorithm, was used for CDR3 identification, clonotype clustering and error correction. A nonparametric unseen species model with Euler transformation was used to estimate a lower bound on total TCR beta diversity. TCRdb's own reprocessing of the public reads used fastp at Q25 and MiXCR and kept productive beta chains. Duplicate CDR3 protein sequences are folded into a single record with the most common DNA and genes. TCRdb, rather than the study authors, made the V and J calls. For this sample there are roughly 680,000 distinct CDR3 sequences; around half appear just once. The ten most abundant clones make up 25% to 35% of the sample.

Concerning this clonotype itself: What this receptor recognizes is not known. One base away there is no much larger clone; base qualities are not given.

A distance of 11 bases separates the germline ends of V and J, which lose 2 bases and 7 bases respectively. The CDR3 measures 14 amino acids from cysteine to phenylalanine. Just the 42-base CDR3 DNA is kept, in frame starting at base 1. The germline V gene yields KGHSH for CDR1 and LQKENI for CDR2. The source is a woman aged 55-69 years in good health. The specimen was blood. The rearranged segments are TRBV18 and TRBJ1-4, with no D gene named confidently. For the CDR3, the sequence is CASSPSSGIEKLFF. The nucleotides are TGTGCCAGCTCACCATCTTCAGGCATTGAAAAACTGTTTTTT.